Each of the 29 T cell receptor beta chains below was sequenced from the same sample in a study of cytomegalovirus exposure and HLA in healthy donors (dated by TCRdb to about 2017). Library construction relied on the immunoSEQ multiplex PCR assay. The multiplex PCR relied on a mix of 60 forward primers for TCR Vbeta segments and 13 reverse primers for TCR Jbeta segments. Imported from immuneACCESS, the table was reduced by TCRdb to in-frame sequences with V and J called. These copies leave out some clones; in studies compared against another copy, an unresolved V gene accounts for under half, and the cause of the remainder is not known. The sample table holds about 150,000 clones, of which about three quarters were seen once. The ten largest clones add up to over 3% of the sample. Sequencing was done on a sample of PBMCs. The receptors here all came from a woman between 45 and 65 years old in good health and CMV-seropositive.

This sequence joins TRBV6-6 and TRBJ2-1, with TRBD2 matching 7 bases. From germline, CDR1 is MNHNY and CDR2 SVGAGI (reference sequence). V gave up 7 bases and J gave up 4 bases; unmatched junction bases: 10. This CDR3 spans 15 amino acids. The CDR3 DNA follows: TGTGCCAGCATCAAGGCGGGCGGGGGATACAATGAGCAGTTCTTC. Its protein is CASIKAGGGYNEQFF.

V usage is TRBV28 and J usage is TRBJ1-5; TRBD1 might be the D (6 bases). The CDR3 is 12 amino acids. CDR1 is MDHEN and CDR2 is SYDVKM in the germline V gene. V lost 5 bases, J lost 14 bases, and 16 bases lay in between. CDR3 in amino acids: CASSPSGAAEHF. DNA for the CDR3: TGTGCCAGCAGTCCTTCAGGGGCGGCGGAGCATTTT.

The chain links TRBV11-2 to TRBJ1-1, with D unresolved. Germline V gene lookup returns CDR1 SGHAT and CDR2 FQNNGV. The CDR3 is 14 residues long. Trimming stripped 0 bases from V and 5 bases from J, with 10 bases between. This chain's CDR3 is CASSLELRKTEAFF. The CDR3 DNA is TGTGCCAGCAGCTTAGAACTCAGGAAGACTGAAGCTTTCTTT.

This clone has only a few counts. This chain joins TRBV29-1 and TRBJ2-7; 7 bases map to TRBD1. V lost 4 bases to trimming and J lost 0 bases; unmatched junction nucleotides: 3. Germline V gene data show CDR1 as SQVTM and CDR2 as ANQGSEA. The CDR3 length is 13 residues. The CDR3 loop is CSVGQGPSYEQYF. The CDR3 DNA reads TGCAGCGTTGGACAGGGCCCCTCCTACGAGCAGTACTTC.

The chain employs TRBV7-2 and TRBJ2-1; TRBD2 matches 9 bases. Germline trimming cut 0 bases from V and 4 bases from J; bases unmatched to any gene: 4. Germline lookup yields CDR1 SGHTA and CDR2 FQGNSA. The CDR3 is 16 residues long. CDR3 residues: CASSLAGTSRYNEQFF. CDR3 bases: TGTGCCAGCAGCTTAGCCGGGACTAGCCGATACAATGAGCAGTTCTTC.

This clone was found a few times. The rearrangement joins TRBV6-1 to TRBJ1-2, with D perhaps TRBD1 (6 bases). The ends were cut back, 8 bases at V and 5 bases at J, with 15 bases in the middle. Germline V gives CDR1 MNHNS, CDR2 SASEGT. This CDR3 has 13 amino acids. Here the CDR3 DNA reads TGTGCCAGCGCCGACAGCCAGGGGTATGGCTACACCTTC. Protein: CASADSQGYGYTF.

V and J are TRBV28 and TRBJ2-3; 10 bases are shared with TRBD1. Per germline, CDR1 MDHEN and CDR2 SYDVKM. With V trimmed by 4 bases and J by 4 bases, 5 bases remained unmatched. The CDR3 sequence is 15 residues long. The CDR3 reads CASSSPGTGADTQYF. The CDR3 nucleotides read TGTGCCAGCAGTTCCCCCGGGACAGGGGCAGATACGCAGTATTTT.

V usage is TRBV6-1 and J usage is TRBJ1-2, with D possibly TRBD1 on 5 matching bases. Trimming took 2 bases from V and 0 from J, leaving 13 bases between them. The CDR3 length is 16 residues. The germline V gene has CDR1 MNHNS and CDR2 SASEGT. The CDR3 sequence: CASSEHGGDSNYGYTF. DNA for the CDR3: TGTGCCAGCAGTGAACACGGGGGGGACTCTAACTATGGCTACACCTTC.

This clone was counted between two and nine times. The CDR3: CASSTVAGGLEAPYNEQFF. The DNA of the CDR3 is TGTGCCAGCAGCACGGTTGCGGGGGGTCTAGAAGCCCCCTACAATGAGCAGTTCTTC. V is TRBV11-3 and J is TRBJ2-1; 8 bases fit TRBD2. V was pared by 5 bases and J by 2 bases, with 17 bases of the junction left unmatched. The CDR3 covers 19 residues. From germline, CDR1 is SGHNT and CDR2 YENEEA.

The rearrangement links TRBV6-1 to TRBJ1-6; D might be TRBD1 (6 bases). V was cut by 2 bases and J by 1 base, with 9 bases left in between. CDR1 is MNHNS and CDR2 is SASEGT in the germline V gene. The CDR3 covers 16 residues. The CDR3, as DNA: TGTGCCAGCAGTGAACAGGGGCTATCCTATAATTCACCCCTCCACTTT. Translating it yields CASSEQGLSYNSPLHF.

The gene calls are TRBV13 and TRBJ2-3; TRBD2 agrees at 11 bases. The CDR3 is 16 amino acids. CDR1 and CDR2 (germline): PRHDT, FYEKMQ (reference sequence). Trimming removed 5 bases from V and 0 bases from J; junction bases left unmatched: 4. CDR3 region: CASSLRLAGSTDTQYF. The CDR3 DNA reads as TGTGCCAGCAGCCTCCGACTAGCGGGGAGCACAGATACGCAGTATTTT.

The gene calls are TRBV30 and TRBJ1-1; TRBD1 might be the D (5 bases). The V gene lost 1 base and the J gene lost 11 bases, with 11 bases spanning the gap. The germline gives CDR1 GTSNPN, CDR2 SVGIG (reference sequence). The CDR3 has 11 amino acids. CDR3 residues: CAWSEGGVAFF. CDR3 nucleotide sequence: TGTGCCTGGAGTGAGGGAGGGGTGGCTTTCTTT. The complete variable domain, with remaining parts taken from reference TRBV30 and TRBJ1-1, reads SQTIHQWPATLVQPVGSPLSLECTVEGTSNPNLYWYRQAAGRGLQLLFYSVGIGQISSEVPQNLSASRPQDRQFILSSKKLLLSDSGFYLCAWSEGGVAFFGQGTRLTVV.

The rearrangement joins TRBV5-1 to TRBJ2-2; 14 bases align to TRBD2. This CDR3 has 15 residues. The germline V gene has CDR1 SGHRS and CDR2 YFSETQ. The V gene end was trimmed by 4 bases and the J gene end by 7 bases; junction bases not matched to a gene: 3. CDR3 in amino acids: CASSATSGRVGELFF. The CDR3 DNA reads TGCGCCAGCAGCGCGACTAGCGGGAGGGTCGGGGAGCTGTTTTTT.

The gene calls are TRBV10-3 and TRBJ1-6; TRBD1 might be the D (5 bases). The V end lost 6 bases, the J end lost 9 bases, and 18 bases lay between the germline ends. CDR1 and CDR2 from the germline V gene are ENHRY and SYGVKD. CDR3 length equals 15 residues. CDR3 protein: CAISSGADKGSPLHF. CDR3 nucleotide sequence: TGTGCCATCAGCTCTGGGGCAGATAAAGGTTCACCCCTCCACTTT.

A word on this clone: The same CDR3 is also encoded by other DNA sequences in this sample. The chain employs TRBV5-4 and TRBJ2-7, with 7 bases identical to TRBD1. The germline V gene encodes CDR1 SGHNT and CDR2 YYREEE (reference sequence). The CDR3 sequence is 14 residues long. The junction had 3 bases not matched to a gene; V was cut back by 3 bases and J by 0 bases. The CDR3 region is CASSSRDSSYEQYF. The DNA of the CDR3 is TGTGCCAGCAGCTCACGGGACAGCTCCTACGAGCAGTACTTC.

The chain combines TRBV7-2 with TRBJ2-7, with a weak D call TRBD1 (6 bases). V dropped 4 bases and J dropped 7 bases, with 11 bases sitting between them. Germline V lookup: CDR1 SGHTA, CDR2 FQGNSA. The CDR3 is made up of 12 amino acids. This CDR3 reads CASSSQGYEQYF. The CDR3 DNA follows: TGTGCCAGCAGCTCTCAGGGGTATGAGCAGTACTTC. The variable domain in full, completed from reference TRBV7-2 and TRBJ2-7, reads GAGVSQSPSNKVTEKGKDVELRCDPISGHTALYWYRQSLGQGLEFLIYFQGNSAPDKSGLPSDRFSAERTGGSVSTLTIQRTQQEDSAVYLCASSSQGYEQYFGPGTRLTVT.

This sequence joins TRBV5-1 and TRBJ1-4; D perhaps matches TRBD1 (6 bases). The CDR3 contains 16 residues. The V and J ends lost 0 bases and 7 bases respectively, with 16 bases between them. The V gene's germline CDR1 is SGHRS and CDR2 YFSETQ. CDR3 sequence reads: CASSLDGQPGIEKLFF. DNA for the CDR3: TGCGCCAGCAGCTTGGACGGACAGCCCGGGATTGAAAAACTGTTTTTT.

The gene calls are TRBV2 and TRBJ1-2; 11 nucleotides align to TRBD1. Per the germline V gene, CDR1 is SNHLY and CDR2 is FYNNEI. V shed 10 bases, J shed 8 bases, and the junction held 9 bases outside the gene matches. CDR3 size: 13 residues. CDR3 DNA sequence: TGTGCCACCGCGGACAGGGGGCTAGAGGGCTACACCTTC. Protein sequence: CATADRGLEGYTF.

CDR3 amino acids: CASSTDINYGYTF. CDR3 sequence (DNA): TGTGCCAGTAGTACGGACATAAACTATGGCTACACCTTC. The chain links TRBV19 to TRBJ1-2; possibly TRBD1 for D (5 bases). The CDR3 has 13 amino acids. Between the trimmed V and J ends, which lost 4 bases and 2 bases, there was a span of 8 bases. Germline CDR1 and CDR2: LNHDA and SQIVND (reference sequence).

This clone was counted once. This sequence joins TRBV7-9 and TRBJ1-1; TRBD1 is a possible D gene (5 bases). The CDR3 is 16 amino acids. The germline CDR1 and CDR2 sequences are SEHNR and FQNEAQ (reference sequence). Between the trimmed V and J ends, which lost 0 bases and 4 bases, there was a span of 15 bases. The CDR3 spells CASSLAGGLGGTEAFF. CDR3 sequence (DNA): TGTGCCAGCAGCTTAGCAGGAGGGCTCGGGGGCACTGAAGCTTTCTTT.

In this sample, this clone turned up once. V usage is TRBV9 and J usage is TRBJ1-4; 9 bases fit TRBD1. V was pared by 3 bases and J by 8 bases, with 8 bases of the junction left unmatched. The CDR3 extends over 15 amino acids. The germline V gene has CDR1 SGDLS and CDR2 YYNGEE. The CDR3 nucleotides are TGTGCCAGCAGCGGATCCGGGACAGGGAACGAAAAACTGTTTTTT. Encoded protein: CASSGSGTGNEKLFF.

This clone was observed a few times. V usage is TRBV5-6 and J usage is TRBJ1-4; 8 nucleotides align to TRBD1. Germline V CDR1 and CDR2: SGHDT, YYEEEE. The CDR3 has 16 residues. Trimming cost V 4 bases and J 7 bases; bases outside gene matches: 12. The CDR3 bases are TGTGCCAGCAGCCCAATGGACAGGGAAGAGGGTGAAAAACTGTTTTTT. Residues: CASSPMDREEGEKLFF.

The rearrangement uses TRBV19 and TRBJ1-1, with 9 positions matching TRBD1. The CDR3 contains 14 residues. CDR1 is LNHDA, CDR2 SQIVND, per germline (reference sequence). The junction had 9 bases not matched to a gene; V was cut back by 2 bases and J by 11 bases. The CDR3 DNA reads TGTGCCAGTAGTATACGGGACAGGGCGAATGGCGCTTTCTTT. Translating gives CASSIRDRANGAFF.

The rearrangement uses TRBV11-2 and TRBJ1-1; D might be TRBD1 (6 bases). The CDR3 contains 16 residues. Germline V gene lookup returns CDR1 SGHAT and CDR2 FQNNGV. Trimming took off 4 bases at V and 5 bases at J, with 20 bases between the two ends. The CDR3 spells CASSYPGRARGTEAFF. The CDR3 coding sequence is TGTGCCAGCAGCTACCCGGGCAGGGCGAGGGGGACTGAAGCTTTCTTT.

The chain is built from TRBV10-1 and TRBJ2-7, with D maybe TRBD2 (5 bases). CDR1 and CDR2 (germline): WNHNN, SYGVQD (reference sequence). The CDR3 runs 15 residues. The V gene lost 0 bases and the J gene lost 2 bases, with 11 bases spanning the gap. The CDR3 nucleotides read TGCGCCAGCAGTGAGTCCGGCGGGCCTACCTACGAGCAGTACTTC. Translated: CASSESGGPTYEQYF.

For this clone: Distinct nucleotide sequences in the sample also encode this CDR3. The chain carries TRBV11-3 and TRBJ1-1, with D hard to call. The ends were cut back, 5 bases at V and 1 base at J, with 8 bases in the middle. Germline CDR1 reads SGHNT; CDR2 reads YENEEA. CDR3 length: 13 residues. CDR3 loop: CASSLEANTEAFF. The CDR3 region has the DNA TGTGCCAGCAGCCTTGAAGCGAACACTGAAGCTTTCTTT.

This chain joins TRBV6-5 and TRBJ1-1; D is undetermined. Trimming removed 7 bases from V and 4 bases from J, with 10 bases in between. The CDR3 is made up of 12 amino acids. Per germline, CDR1 MNHEY and CDR2 SVGAGI. For the CDR3, the DNA is TGTGCCAGCATCGGGGTAGTCACTGAAGCTTTCTTT. This sequence encodes CASIGVVTEAFF.

In its sample, this clone was seen a few times. The chain recombines TRBV6-5 with TRBJ1-2; D is unclear. The germline V gene has CDR1 MNHEY and CDR2 SVGAGI. The V gene lost 7 bases and the J gene lost 1 base, with 13 bases spanning the gap. CDR3 length: 14 amino acids. For the CDR3, the DNA is TGTGCCAGCACCCTTGGAGGGTATAACTATGGCTACACCTTC. Encoded protein: CASTLGGYNYGYTF.

This chain joins TRBV7-3 and TRBJ2-7, with a tentative D call TRBD2 (5 bases). Germline values: CDR1 SGHTA, CDR2 FQGTGA. V gave up 1 base and J gave up 3 bases, with 13 bases separating them. The CDR3 consists of 15 residues. As DNA, the CDR3 is TGTGCCAGCAGCTTAATGGGAGCGGCTTACTACGAGCAGTACTTC. It is translated as CASSLMGAAYYEQYF.